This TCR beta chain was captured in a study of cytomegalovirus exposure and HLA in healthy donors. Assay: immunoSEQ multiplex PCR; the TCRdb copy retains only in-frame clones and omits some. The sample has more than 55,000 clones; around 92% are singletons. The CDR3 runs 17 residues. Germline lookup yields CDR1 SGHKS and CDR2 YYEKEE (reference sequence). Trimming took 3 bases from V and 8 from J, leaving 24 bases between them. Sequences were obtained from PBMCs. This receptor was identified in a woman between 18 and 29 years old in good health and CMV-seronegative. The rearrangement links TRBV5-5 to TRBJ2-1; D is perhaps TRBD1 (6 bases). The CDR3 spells CASSSTKDRTGYDEQFF. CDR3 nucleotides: TGTGCCAGCAGCTCGACGAAGGACAGAACAGGGTACGATGAGCAGTTCTTC.